This TCR beta chain was obtained from a study of PD-1 and CTLA-4 blockade in melanoma. Method: immunoSEQ multiplex PCR; TCRdb's copy keeps in-frame clones and lacks some. This table has approximately 17,000 clones, around 72% appearing once. The V end lost 4 bases, the J end lost 2 bases, and 9 bases lay between the germline ends. The germline gives CDR1 LGHDT, CDR2 YNNKEL (reference sequence). This CDR3 is built from 14 residues. The sample in question was CD8+ T cells from peripheral blood, obtained before anti-PD-1 treatment. This TCR derives from a human donor with melanoma. The chain links TRBV3-1 (or the pseudogene TRBV3-2) to TRBJ1-5, with no clear D. The CDR3 DNA follows: TGTGCCAGCAGCCCGATTCTAGGCAATCAGCCCCAGCATTTT. Translation gives CASSPILGNQPQHF.